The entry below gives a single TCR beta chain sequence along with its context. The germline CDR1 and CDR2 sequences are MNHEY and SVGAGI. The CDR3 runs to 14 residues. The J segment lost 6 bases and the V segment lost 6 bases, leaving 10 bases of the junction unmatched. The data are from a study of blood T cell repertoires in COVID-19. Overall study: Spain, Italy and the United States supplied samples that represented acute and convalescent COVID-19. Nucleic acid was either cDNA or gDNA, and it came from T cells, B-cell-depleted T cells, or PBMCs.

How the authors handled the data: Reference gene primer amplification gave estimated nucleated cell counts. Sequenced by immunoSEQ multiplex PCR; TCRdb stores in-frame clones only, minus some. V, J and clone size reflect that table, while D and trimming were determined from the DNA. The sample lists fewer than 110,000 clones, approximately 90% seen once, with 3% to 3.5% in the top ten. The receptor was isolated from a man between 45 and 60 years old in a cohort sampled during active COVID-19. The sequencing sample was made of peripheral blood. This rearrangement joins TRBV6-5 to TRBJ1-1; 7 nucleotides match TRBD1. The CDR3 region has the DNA TGTGCCAGCAGCGCAGACAGGGTACTCCCTGAAGCTTTCTTT. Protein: CASSADRVLPEAFF.